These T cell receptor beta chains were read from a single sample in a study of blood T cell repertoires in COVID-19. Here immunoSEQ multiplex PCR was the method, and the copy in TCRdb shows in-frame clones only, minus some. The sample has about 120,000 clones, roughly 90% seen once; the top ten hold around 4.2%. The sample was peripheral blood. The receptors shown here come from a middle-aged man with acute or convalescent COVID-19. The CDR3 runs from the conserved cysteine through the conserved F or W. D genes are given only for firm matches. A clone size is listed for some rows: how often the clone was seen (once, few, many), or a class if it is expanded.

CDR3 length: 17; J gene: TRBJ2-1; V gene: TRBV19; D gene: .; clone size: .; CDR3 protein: CASSMGVGGGLYNEQFF; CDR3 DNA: TGTGCCAGTAGTATGGGGGTCGGGGGAGGACTATACAATGAGCAGTTCTTC
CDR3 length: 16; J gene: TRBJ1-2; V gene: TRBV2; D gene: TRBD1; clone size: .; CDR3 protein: CASSQRGTGPNYGYTF; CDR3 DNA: TGTGCCAGCAGTCAAAGGGGGACAGGGCCTAACTATGGCTACACCTTC
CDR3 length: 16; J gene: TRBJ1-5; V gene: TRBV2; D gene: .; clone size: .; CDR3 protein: CASSELGGNSNQPQHF; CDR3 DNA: TGTGCCAGCAGTGAATTGGGCGGGAACAGCAATCAGCCCCAGCATTTT
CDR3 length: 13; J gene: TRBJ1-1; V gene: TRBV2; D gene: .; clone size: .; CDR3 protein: CASRPDSVTEAFF; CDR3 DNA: TGTGCCAGCAGACCGGACAGCGTCACTGAAGCTTTCTTT
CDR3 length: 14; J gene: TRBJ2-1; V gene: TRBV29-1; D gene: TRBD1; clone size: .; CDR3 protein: CSADREVDYNEQFF; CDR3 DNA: TGCAGCGCGGACAGGGAAGTTGACTACAATGAGCAGTTCTTC
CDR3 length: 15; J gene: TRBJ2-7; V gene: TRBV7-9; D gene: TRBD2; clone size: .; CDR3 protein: CASSATSGNTYEQYF; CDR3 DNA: TGTGCCAGCAGCGCGACTAGCGGGAATACCTACGAGCAGTACTTC
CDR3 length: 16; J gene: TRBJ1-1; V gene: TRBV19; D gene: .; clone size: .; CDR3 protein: CASSIATGPMNTEAFF; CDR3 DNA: TGTGCCAGTAGTATAGCTACAGGTCCAATGAACACTGAAGCTTTCTTT
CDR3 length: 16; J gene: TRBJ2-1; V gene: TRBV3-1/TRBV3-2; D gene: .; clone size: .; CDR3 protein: CASSQSLGQLYNEQFF; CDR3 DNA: TGTGCCAGCAGCCAATCCTTGGGCCAGCTCTACAATGAGCAGTTCTTC
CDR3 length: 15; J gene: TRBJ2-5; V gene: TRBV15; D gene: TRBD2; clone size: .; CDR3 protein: CATSRGGGGGETQYF; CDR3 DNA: TGTGCCACCAGCAGAGGGGGCGGGGGTGGAGAGACCCAGTACTTC
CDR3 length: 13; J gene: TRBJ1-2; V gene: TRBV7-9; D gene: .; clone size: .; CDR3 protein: CASSSGINYGYTF; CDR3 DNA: TGTGCCAGCAGCTCCGGGATAAACTATGGCTACACCTTC
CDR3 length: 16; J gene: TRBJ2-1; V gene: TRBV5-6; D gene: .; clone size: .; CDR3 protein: CASSLAVGVLNNEQFF; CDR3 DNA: TGTGCCAGCAGCTTGGCCGTAGGGGTTTTAAACAATGAGCAGTTCTTC
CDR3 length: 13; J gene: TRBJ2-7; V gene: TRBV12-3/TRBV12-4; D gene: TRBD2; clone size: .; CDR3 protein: CASSLASGYEQYF; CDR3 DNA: TGTGCCAGCAGTTTGGCTAGCGGCTACGAGCAGTACTTC
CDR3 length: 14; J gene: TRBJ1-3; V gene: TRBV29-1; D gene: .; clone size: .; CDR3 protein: CSVGLRGLGNTIYF; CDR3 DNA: TGCAGCGTTGGTCTCCGGGGTCTCGGAAACACCATATATTTT
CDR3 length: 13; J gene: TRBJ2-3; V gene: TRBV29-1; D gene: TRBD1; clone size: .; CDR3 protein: CSVEGTGKDTQYF; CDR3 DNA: TGCAGCGTTGAGGGGACAGGCAAAGATACGCAGTATTTT
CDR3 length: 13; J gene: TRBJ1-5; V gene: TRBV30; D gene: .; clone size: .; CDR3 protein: CAWSRTVNQPQHF; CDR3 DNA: TGTGCCTGGAGTAGGACAGTCAATCAGCCCCAGCATTTT
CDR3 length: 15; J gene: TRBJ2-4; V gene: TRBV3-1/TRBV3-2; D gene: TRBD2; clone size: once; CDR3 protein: CASSPGTSGKNIQYF; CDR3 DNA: TGTGCCAGCAGCCCCGGGACTAGCGGCAAAAACATTCAGTACTTC
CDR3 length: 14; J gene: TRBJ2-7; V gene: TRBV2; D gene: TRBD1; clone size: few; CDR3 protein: CASSDVVTGNEQYF; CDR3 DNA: TGTGCCAGCAGTGATGTGGTGACAGGGAACGAGCAGTACTTC
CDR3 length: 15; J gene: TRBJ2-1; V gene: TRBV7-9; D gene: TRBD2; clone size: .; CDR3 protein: CASSYSGRGYNEQFF; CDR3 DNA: TGTGCCAGCAGCTATAGCGGGAGAGGTTACAATGAGCAGTTCTTC
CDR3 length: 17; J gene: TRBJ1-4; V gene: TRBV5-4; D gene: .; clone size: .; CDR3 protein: CASSLAAPARRGEKLFF; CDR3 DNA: TGTGCCAGTTCCCTTGCAGCTCCGGCCAGGCGGGGGGAAAAACTGTTTTTT
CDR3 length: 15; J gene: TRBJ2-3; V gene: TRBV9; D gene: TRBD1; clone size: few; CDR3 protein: CASSVGDRSTDTQYF; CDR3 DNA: TGTGCCAGCAGCGTTGGGGACAGGAGCACAGATACGCAGTATTTT
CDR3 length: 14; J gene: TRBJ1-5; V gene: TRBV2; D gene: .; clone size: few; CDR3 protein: CASTMTTTNQPQHF; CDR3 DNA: TGTGCCAGCACGATGACAACCACCAATCAGCCCCAGCATTTT
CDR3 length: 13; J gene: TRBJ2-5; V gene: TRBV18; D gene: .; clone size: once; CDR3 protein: CASSPTGSETQYF; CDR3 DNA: TGTGCCAGCTCACCCACAGGGTCTGAGACCCAGTACTTC
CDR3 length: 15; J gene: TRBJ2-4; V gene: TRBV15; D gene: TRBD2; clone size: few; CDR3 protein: CATSRQRGGIDIQYF; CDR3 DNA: TGTGCCACCAGCAGGCAGCGGGGCGGGATAGACATTCAGTACTTC
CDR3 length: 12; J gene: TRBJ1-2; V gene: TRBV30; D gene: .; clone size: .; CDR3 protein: CGLTVTNYGYTF; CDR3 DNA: TGTGGCTTGACAGTTACTAACTATGGCTACACCTTC
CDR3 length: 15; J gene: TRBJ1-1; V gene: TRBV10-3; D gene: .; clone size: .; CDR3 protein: CATQGGGYPNTEAFF; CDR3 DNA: TGTGCCACACAGGGCGGGGGGTACCCGAACACTGAAGCTTTCTTT
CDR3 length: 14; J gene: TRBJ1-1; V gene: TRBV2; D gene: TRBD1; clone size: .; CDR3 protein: CASSGQGSNTEAFF; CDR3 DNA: TGTGCCAGCTCGGGACAGGGATCGAACACTGAAGCTTTCTTT
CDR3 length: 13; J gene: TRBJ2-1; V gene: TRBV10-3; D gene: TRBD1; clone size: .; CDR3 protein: CAISEDRGREQFF; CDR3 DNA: TGTGCCATCAGTGAGGATAGGGGGCGTGAGCAGTTCTTC
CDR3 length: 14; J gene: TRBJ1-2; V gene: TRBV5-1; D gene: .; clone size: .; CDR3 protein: CASSLGVANYGYTF; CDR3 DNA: TGCGCCAGCAGCTTAGGGGTAGCTAACTATGGCTACACCTTC
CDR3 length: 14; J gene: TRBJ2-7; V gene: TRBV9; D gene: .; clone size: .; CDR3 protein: CASSPRTESYEQYF; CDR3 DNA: TGTGCCAGCAGCCCGCGGACAGAATCCTACGAGCAGTACTTC
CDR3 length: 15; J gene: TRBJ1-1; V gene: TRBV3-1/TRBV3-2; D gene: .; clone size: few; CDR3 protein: CASSQASTGFTEAFF; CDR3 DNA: TGTGCCAGCAGCCAGGCATCTACAGGCTTCACTGAAGCTTTCTTT
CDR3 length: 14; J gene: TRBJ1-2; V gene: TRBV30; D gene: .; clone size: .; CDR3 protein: CAWSKRTFGYGYTF; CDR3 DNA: TGTGCCTGGAGTAAGAGGACTTTTGGCTATGGCTACACCTTC
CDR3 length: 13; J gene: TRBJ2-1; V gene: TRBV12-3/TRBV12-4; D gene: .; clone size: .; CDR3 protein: CASSRLRYNEQFF; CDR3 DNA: TGTGCCAGCAGCAGATTGCGGTACAATGAGCAGTTCTTC
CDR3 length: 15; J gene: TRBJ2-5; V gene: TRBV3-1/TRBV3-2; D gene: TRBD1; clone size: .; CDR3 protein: CASSSPDRVDETQYF; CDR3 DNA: TGTGCCAGCAGCTCGCCCGACAGGGTGGACGAGACCCAGTACTTC
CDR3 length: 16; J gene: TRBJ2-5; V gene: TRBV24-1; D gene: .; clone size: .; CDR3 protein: CATSDFEIPGQETQYF; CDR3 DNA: TGTGCCACCAGTGATTTTGAAATACCCGGCCAAGAGACCCAGTACTTC
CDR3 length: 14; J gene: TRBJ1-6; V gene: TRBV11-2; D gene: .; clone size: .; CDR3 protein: CASSSSSYNSPLHF; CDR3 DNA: TGTGCCAGCAGCTCGAGCTCCTATAATTCACCCCTCCACTTT